A selection of T cell receptor beta chains follows, all from one sample in a study of blood T cell repertoires in COVID-19. The protocol was immunoSEQ multiplex PCR, while the TCRdb copy is restricted to in-frame clones and leaves out a portion. The table shows tens of thousands of clones, with 80% to 85% occurring only once. Sequencing was performed on peripheral blood. The receptors come from a woman in her sixties or seventies with acute or convalescent COVID-19. Each CDR3 is given with its conserved first and last residue. A D gene is named only where the DNA matches it firmly. Clone size is given for some rows only: seen once, a few or many times, or a class if the clone is expanded.

-	TRBV12-3/TRBV12-4	TRBJ1-5	-	CASSPYSNQPQHF	TGTGCCAGCAGCCCGTATAGCAATCAGCCCCAGCATTTT
-	TRBV3-1/TRBV3-2	TRBJ1-1	-	CASSQVAGEKAFF	TGTGCCAGCAGCCAAGTGGCAGGGGAGAAAGCTTTCTTT
TRBD1	TRBV9	TRBJ2-2	-	CASSLGQGTNTGELFF	TGTGCCAGCAGCCTCGGACAGGGGACGAACACCGGGGAGCTGTTTTTT
-	TRBV27	TRBJ1-1	-	CASSLSPIAEAFF	TGTGCCAGCAGTTTATCCCCTATCGCTGAAGCTTTCTTT
-	TRBV11-2	TRBJ2-2	-	CASSLDPRTGGELFF	TGTGCCAGCAGCTTAGATCCACGGACTGGCGGGGAGCTGTTTTTT
-	TRBV19	TRBJ1-2	-	CASRGPQQGYTF	TGTGCCAGTAGAGGCCCACAGCAAGGCTACACCTTC
-	TRBV6-5	TRBJ1-2	-	CASSRTGGYGYTF	TGTGCCAGCAGCCGCACCGGGGGATATGGCTACACCTTC
-	TRBV6-5	TRBJ1-2	-	CASSQTAGGYTF	TGTGCCAGCAGCCAAACGGCGGGAGGCTACACCTTC
-	TRBV3-1/TRBV3-2	TRBJ2-2	-	CASTPRGTGELFF	TGTGCCAGCACCCCAAGGGGCACCGGGGAGCTGTTTTTT
-	TRBV30	TRBJ1-1	-	CAWSKVGSNTEAFF	TGTGCCTGGAGTAAGGTGGGGAGCAACACTGAAGCTTTCTTT
-	TRBV7-9	TRBJ1-6	-	CASRSGGGKSPLHF	TGTGCCAGCAGGTCCGGGGGAGGGAAGTCACCCCTCCACTTT
-	TRBV6-5	TRBJ2-2	-	CASRFSFTGELFF	TGTGCCAGCAGATTTTCGTTCACCGGGGAGCTGTTTTTT
-	TRBV6-6	TRBJ2-2	-	CASSPRDYTGELFF	TGTGCCAGCAGTCCCAGGGATTACACCGGGGAGCTGTTTTTT
-	TRBV9	TRBJ2-4	-	CASSVDGGTAKNIQYF	TGTGCCAGCAGCGTAGACGGAGGGACAGCCAAAAACATTCAGTACTTC
TRBD2	TRBV7-9	TRBJ2-7	-	CASSLGLAGGTYEQYF	TGTGCCAGCAGCTTAGGGCTAGCGGGGGGAACCTACGAGCAGTACTTC
TRBD2	TRBV30	TRBJ2-3	-	CAWKLAGAVSTDTQYF	TGTGCCTGGAAGCTAGCGGGGGCCGTTAGCACAGATACGCAGTATTTT
-	TRBV6-5	TRBJ1-2	-	CASTGGQYGYTF	TGTGCCAGCACGGGCGGACAGTATGGCTACACCTTC
TRBD2	TRBV4-2	TRBJ2-7	-	CASSPTQLAGGPHEQYF	TGTGCCAGCAGCCCTACCCAGCTAGCGGGGGGGCCCCACGAGCAGTACTTC
TRBD2	TRBV4-1	TRBJ2-1	-	CASSQDKAGGSYNEQFF	TGCGCCAGCAGCCAAGATAAAGCGGGGGGCTCCTACAATGAGCAGTTCTTC
-	TRBV4-2	TRBJ2-5	once	CASSQDILLAGMETQYF	TGTGCCAGCAGCCAAGATATCTTACTAGCCGGTATGGAGACCCAGTACTTC
-	TRBV6-5	TRBJ1-5	-	CASSSTFDQPQHF	TGTGCCAGCAGCTCTACCTTCGATCAGCCCCAGCATTTT
TRBD2	TRBV19	TRBJ2-3	-	CASTQDWAGGTDTQYF	TGTGCCAGTACCCAGGACTGGGCGGGGGGCACAGATACGCAGTATTTT